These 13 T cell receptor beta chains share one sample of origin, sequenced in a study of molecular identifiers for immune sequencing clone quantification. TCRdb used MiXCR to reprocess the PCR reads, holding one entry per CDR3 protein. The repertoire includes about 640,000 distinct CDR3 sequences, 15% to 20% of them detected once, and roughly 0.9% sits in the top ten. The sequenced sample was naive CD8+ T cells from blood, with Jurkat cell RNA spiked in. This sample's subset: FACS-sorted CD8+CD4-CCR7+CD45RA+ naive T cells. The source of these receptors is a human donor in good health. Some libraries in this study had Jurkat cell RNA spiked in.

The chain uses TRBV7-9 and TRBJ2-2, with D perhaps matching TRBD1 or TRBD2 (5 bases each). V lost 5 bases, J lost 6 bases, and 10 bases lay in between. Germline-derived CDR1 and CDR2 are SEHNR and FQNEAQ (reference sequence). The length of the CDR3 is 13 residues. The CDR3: CASSRPGPGELFF. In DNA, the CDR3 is TGTGCCAGCAGCCGCCCGGGACCCGGGGAGCTGTTTTTT.

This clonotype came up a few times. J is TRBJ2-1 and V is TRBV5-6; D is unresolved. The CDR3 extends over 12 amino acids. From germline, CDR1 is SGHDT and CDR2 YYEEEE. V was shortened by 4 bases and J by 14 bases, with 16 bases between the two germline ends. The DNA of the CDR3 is TGTGCCAGCAGCCCCCATGAGCGCGGCGAGTTCTTC. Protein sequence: CASSPHERGEFF. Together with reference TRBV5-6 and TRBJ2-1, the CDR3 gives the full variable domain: DAGVTQSPTHLIKTRGQQVTLRCSPKSGHDTVSWYQQALGQGPQFIFQYYEEEERQRGNFPDRFSGHQFPNYSSELNVNALLLGDSALYLCASSPHERGEFFGPGTRLTVL.

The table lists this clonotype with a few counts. The CDR3 region has the DNA TGTGCCAGCAGCTTAGAGGACAGGGGCGAGACCCAGTACTTC. Protein sequence: CASSLEDRGETQYF. V gene TRBV7-2 combines with J gene TRBJ2-5, with 9 bases identical to TRBD1. This CDR3 is built from 14 residues. Germline-derived CDR1 and CDR2 are SGHTA and FQGNSA. V lost 1 base, J lost 5 bases, and 2 bases stayed unmatched.

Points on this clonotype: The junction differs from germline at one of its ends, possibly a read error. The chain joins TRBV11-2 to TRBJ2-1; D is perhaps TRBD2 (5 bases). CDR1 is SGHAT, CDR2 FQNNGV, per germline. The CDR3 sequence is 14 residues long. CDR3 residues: CASSIFGVSDEQFF. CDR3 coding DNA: TGTGCCAGCAGCATATTCGGGGTGAGCGATGAACAGTTCTTC.

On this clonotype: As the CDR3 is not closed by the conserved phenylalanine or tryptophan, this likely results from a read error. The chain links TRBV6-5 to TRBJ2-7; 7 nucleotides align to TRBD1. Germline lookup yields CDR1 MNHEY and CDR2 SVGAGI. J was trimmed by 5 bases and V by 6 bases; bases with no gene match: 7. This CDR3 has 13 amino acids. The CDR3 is CASRETGIDEQYS. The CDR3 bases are TGTGCCAGCAGAGAGACAGGGATCGACGAGCAGTACTCC.

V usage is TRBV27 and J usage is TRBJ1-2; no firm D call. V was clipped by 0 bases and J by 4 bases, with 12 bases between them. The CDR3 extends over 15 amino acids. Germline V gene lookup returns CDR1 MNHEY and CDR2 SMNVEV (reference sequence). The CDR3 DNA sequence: TGTGCCAGCAGTTTATCTGGCAGCACCCGCTATGGCTACACCTTC. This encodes CASSLSGSTRYGYTF.

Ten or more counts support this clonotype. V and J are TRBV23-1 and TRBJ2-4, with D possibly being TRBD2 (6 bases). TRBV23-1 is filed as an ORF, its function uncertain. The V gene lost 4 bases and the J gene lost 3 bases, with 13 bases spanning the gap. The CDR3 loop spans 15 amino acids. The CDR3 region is CASSPPGVVKNIQYF. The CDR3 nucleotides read TGCGCCAGCAGTCCCCCGGGGGTTGTCAAAAACATTCAGTACTTC.

The CDR3 sequence is CASSPDTSGSYEQYF. The CDR3 nucleotides are TGTGCCAGCAGTCCTGACACATCCGGGTCCTACGAGCAGTACTTC. The J gene is TRBJ2-7, the V gene TRBV7-9; D gene unclear. The V and J ends lost 6 bases and 1 base respectively, with 16 bases between them. CDR1 is SEHNR and CDR2 is FQNEAQ in the germline V gene (reference sequence). The length of the CDR3 is 15 residues.

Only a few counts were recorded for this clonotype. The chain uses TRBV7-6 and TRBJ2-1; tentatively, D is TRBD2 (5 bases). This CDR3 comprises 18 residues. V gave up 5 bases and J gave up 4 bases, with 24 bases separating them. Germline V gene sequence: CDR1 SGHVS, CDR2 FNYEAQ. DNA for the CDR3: TGTGCCAGCAGCCCAAATTCGAATAGACGCGGCGGGTACAATGAGCAGTTCTTC. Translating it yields CASSPNSNRRGGYNEQFF.

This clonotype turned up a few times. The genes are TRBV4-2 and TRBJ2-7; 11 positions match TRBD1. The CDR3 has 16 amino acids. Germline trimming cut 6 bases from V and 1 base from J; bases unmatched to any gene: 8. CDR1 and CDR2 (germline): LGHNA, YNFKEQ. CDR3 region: CASSPAGQGESYEQYF. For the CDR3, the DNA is TGTGCCAGCAGTCCGGCGGGACAGGGGGAATCCTACGAGCAGTACTTC.

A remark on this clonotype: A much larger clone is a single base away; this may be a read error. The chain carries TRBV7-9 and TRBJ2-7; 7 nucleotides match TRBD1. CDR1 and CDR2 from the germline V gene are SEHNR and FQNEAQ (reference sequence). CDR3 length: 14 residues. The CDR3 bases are TGTGCCAGCAGCTTACGGGGACAGTCCTGCGAGCAGTACTTC. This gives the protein CASSLRGQSCEQYF.

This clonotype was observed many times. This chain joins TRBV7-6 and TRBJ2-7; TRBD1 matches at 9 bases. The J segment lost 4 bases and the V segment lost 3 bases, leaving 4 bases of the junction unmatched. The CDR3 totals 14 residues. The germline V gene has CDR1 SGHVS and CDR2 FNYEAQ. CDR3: CASSFDRGGYEQYF. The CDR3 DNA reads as TGTGCCAGCAGCTTCGACAGGGGGGGGTACGAGCAGTACTTC.

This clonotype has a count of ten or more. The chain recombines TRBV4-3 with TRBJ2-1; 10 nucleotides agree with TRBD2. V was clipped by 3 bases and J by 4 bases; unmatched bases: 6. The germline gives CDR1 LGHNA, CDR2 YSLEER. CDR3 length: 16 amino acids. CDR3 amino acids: CASSQERGGHYNEQFF. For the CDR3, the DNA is TGCGCCAGCAGCCAGGAGCGGGGGGGCCATTACAATGAGCAGTTCTTC.